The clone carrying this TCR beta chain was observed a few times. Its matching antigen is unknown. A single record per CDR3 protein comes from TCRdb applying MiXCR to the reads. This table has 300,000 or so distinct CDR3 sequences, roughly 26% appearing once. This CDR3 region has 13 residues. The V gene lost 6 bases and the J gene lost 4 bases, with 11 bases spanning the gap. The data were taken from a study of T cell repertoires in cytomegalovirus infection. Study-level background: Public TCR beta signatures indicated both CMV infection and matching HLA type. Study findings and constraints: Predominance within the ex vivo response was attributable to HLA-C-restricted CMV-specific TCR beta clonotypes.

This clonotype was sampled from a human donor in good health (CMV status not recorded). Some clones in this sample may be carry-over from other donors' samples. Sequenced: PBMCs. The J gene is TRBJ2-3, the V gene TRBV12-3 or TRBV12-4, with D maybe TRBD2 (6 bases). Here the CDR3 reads CASRPGTADTQYF. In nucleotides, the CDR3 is TGTGCCAGCAGACCCGGGACTGCAGATACGCAGTATTTT.